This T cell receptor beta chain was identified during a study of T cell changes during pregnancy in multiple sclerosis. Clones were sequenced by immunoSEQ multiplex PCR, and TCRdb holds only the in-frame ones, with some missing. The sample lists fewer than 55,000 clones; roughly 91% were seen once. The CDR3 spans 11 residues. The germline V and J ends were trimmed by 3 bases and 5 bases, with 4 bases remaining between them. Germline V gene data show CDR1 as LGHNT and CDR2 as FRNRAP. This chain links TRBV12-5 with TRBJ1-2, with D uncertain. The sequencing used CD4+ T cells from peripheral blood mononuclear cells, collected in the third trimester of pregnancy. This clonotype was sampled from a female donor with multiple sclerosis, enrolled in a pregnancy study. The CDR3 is CASGFPYGYTF. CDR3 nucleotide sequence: TGTGCTAGTGGTTTTCCTTATGGCTACACCTTC.